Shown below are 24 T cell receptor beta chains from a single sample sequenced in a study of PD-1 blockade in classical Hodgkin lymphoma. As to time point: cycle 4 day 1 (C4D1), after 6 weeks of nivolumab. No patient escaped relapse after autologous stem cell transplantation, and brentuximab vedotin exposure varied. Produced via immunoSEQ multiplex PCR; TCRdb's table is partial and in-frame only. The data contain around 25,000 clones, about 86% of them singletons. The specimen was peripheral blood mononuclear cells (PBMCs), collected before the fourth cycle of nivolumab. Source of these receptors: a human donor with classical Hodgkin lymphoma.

The CDR3 sequence: CASSLGQGSYNEQFF. In nucleotides, the CDR3 is TGTGCCAGTAGTCTCGGACAGGGATCCTACAATGAGCAGTTCTTC. This chain uses TRBV19 with TRBJ2-1; 8 bases are a match to TRBD1. CDR3 size: 15 residues. Unmatched junction bases numbered 4, after V lost 5 bases and J lost 1 base. In germline, CDR1 is LNHDA, CDR2 SQIVND (reference sequence).

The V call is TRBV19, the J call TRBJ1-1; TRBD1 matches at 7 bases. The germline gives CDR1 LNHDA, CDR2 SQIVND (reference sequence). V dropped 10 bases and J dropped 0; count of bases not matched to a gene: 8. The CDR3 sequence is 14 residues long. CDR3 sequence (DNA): TGTGCCACCAGGGGGAAGTACGTGAACACTGAAGCTTTCTTT. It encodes CATRGKYVNTEAFF. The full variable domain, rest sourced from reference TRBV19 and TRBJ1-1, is DGGITQSPKYLFRKEGQNVTLSCEQNLNHDAMYWYRQDPGQGLRLIYYSQIVNDFQKGDIAEGYSVSREKKESFPLTVTSAQKNPTAFYLCATRGKYVNTEAFFGQGTRLTVV.

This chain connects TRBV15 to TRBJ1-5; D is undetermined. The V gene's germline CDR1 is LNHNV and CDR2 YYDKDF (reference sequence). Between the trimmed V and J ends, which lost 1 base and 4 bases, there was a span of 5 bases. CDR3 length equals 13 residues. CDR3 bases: TGTGCCACCAGCAGAGGGGTGAATCAGCCCCAGCATTTT. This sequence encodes CATSRGVNQPQHF.

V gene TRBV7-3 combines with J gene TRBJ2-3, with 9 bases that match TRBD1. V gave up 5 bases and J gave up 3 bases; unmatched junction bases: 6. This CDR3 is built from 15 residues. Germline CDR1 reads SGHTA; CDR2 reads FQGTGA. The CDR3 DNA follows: TGTGCCAGCAGCCCACAGGGGGCTCGAACAGATACGCAGTATTTT. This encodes CASSPQGARTDTQYF.

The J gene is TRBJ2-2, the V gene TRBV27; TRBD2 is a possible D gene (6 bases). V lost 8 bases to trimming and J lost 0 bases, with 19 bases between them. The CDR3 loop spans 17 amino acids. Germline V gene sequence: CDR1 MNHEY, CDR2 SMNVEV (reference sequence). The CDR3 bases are TGTGCCAGCTCCGTTCGGGGCGGGGCCCCGAACACCGGGGAGCTGTTTTTT. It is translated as CASSVRGGAPNTGELFF.

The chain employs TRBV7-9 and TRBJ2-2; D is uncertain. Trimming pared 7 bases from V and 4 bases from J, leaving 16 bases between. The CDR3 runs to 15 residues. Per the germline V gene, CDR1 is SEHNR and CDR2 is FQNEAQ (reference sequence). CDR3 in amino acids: CASTLDIWVTGELFF. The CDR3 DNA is TGTGCCAGCACTTTAGACATCTGGGTCACCGGGGAGCTGTTTTTT.

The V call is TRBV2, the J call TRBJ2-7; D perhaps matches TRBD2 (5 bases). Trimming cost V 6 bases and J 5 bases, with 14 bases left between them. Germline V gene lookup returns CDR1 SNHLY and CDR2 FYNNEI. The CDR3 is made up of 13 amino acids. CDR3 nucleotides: TGTGCCAGCAGCCGGGAACTCAACAACGAGCAGTACTTC. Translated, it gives CASSRELNNEQYF.

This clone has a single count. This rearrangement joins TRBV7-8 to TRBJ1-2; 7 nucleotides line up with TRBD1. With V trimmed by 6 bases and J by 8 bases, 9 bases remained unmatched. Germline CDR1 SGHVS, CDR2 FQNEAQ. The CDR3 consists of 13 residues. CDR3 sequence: CASSPGGGNGYTF. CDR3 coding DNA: TGTGCCAGCAGTCCAGGGGGAGGGAACGGCTACACCTTC.

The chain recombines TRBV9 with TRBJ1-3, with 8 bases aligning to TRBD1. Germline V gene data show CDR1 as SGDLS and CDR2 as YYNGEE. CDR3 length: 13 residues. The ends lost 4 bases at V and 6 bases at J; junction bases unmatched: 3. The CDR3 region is CASSQDRVNTIYF. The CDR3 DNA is TGTGCCAGCAGCCAGGACAGGGTAAACACCATATATTTT.

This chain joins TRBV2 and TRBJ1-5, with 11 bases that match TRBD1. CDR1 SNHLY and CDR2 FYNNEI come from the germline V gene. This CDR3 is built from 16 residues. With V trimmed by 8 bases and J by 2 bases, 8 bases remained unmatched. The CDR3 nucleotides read TGTGCCAGCGGCCGGGACAGGGGGTCGGGCAATCAGCCCCAGCATTTT. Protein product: CASGRDRGSGNQPQHF.

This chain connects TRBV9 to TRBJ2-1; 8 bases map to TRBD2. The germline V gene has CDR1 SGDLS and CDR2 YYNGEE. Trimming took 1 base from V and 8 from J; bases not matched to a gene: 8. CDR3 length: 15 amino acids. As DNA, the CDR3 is TGTGCCAGCAGCGTAACAAGCGGGAGTTGGTATGAGCAGTTCTTC. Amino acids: CASSVTSGSWYEQFF. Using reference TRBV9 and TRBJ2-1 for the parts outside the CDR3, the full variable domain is DSGVTQTPKHLITATGQRVTLRCSPRSGDLSVYWYQQSLDQGLQFLIQYYNGEERAKGNILERFSAQQFPDLHSELNLSSLELGDSALYFCASSVTSGSWYEQFFGPGTRLTVL.

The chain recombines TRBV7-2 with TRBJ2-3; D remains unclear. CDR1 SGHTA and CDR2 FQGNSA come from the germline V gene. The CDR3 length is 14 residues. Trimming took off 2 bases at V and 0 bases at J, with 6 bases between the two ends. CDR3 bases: TGTGCCAGCAGCTTAATGTTCAGCACAGATACGCAGTATTTT. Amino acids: CASSLMFSTDTQYF. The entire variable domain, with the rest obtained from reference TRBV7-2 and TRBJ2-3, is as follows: GAGVSQSPSNKVTEKGKDVELRCDPISGHTALYWYRQSLGQGLEFLIYFQGNSAPDKSGLPSDRFSAERTGGSVSTLTIQRTQQEDSAVYLCASSLMFSTDTQYFGPGTRLTVL.

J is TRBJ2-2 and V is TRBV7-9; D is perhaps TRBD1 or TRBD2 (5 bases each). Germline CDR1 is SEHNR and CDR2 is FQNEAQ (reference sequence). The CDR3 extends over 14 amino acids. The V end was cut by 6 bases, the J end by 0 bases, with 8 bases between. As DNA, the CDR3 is TGTGCCAGCAGGGGGACGGCGAACACCGGGGAGCTGTTTTTT. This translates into CASRGTANTGELFF.

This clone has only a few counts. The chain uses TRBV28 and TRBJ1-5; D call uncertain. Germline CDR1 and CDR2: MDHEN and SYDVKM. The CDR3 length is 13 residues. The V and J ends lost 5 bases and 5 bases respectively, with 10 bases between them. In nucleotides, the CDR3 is TGTGCCAGCAGTCCCTTGAACGATCAGCCCCAGCATTTT. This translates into CASSPLNDQPQHF.

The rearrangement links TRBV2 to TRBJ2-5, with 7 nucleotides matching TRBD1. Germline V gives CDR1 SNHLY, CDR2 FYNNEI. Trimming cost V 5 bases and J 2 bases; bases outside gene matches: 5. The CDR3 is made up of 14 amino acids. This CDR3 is CASSSDRTQETQYF. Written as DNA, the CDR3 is TGTGCCAGCAGTTCGGACAGGACTCAAGAGACCCAGTACTTC.

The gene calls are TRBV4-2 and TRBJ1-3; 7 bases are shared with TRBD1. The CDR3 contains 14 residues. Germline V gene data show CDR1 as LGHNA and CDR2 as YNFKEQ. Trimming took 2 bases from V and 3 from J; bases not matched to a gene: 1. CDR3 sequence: CASSQTGDGNTIYF. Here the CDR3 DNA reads TGTGCCAGCAGCCAAACAGGGGATGGAAACACCATATATTTT.

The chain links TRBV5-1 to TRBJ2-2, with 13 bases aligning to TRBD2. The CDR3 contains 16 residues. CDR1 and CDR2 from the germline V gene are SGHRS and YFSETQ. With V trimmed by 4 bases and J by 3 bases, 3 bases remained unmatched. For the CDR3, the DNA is TGCGCCAGCAGCGGGACTAGCGGGGCGGACACCGGGGAGCTGTTTTTT. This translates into CASSGTSGADTGELFF.

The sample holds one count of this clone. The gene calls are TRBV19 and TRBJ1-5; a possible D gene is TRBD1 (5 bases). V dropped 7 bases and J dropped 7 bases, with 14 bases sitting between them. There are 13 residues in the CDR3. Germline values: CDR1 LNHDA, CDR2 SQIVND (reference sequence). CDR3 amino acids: CASTTGGGQPQHF. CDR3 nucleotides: TGTGCCAGTACCACCGGGGGAGGGCAGCCCCAGCATTTT.

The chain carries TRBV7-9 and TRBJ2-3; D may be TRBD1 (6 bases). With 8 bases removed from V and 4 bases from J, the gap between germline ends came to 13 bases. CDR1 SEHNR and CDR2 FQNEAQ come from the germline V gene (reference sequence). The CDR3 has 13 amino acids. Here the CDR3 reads CASLLGGPDTQYF. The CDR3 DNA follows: TGTGCCAGCCTCCTTGGGGGCCCAGATACGCAGTATTTT.

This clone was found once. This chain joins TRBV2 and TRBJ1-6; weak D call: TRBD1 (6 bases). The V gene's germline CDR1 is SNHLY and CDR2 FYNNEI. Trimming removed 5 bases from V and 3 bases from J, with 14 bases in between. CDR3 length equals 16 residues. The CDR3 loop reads CASSPTGEGYNSPLHF. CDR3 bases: TGTGCCAGCAGTCCGACAGGAGAAGGCTATAATTCACCCCTCCACTTT. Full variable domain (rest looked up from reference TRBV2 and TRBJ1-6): EPEVTQTPSHQVTQMGQEVILRCVPISNHLYFYWYRQILGQKVEFLVSFYNNEISEKSEIFDDQFSVERPDGSNFTLKIRSTKLEDSAMYFCASSPTGEGYNSPLHFGNGTRLTVT.

The CDR3 protein is CASSLAESTDTQYF. Here the CDR3 DNA reads TGTGCCAGCAGTCTAGCGGAAAGCACAGATACGCAGTATTTT. J is TRBJ2-3 and V is TRBV2; TRBD2 aligns across 7 bases. The CDR3 contains 14 residues. V shed 5 bases and J 0 bases; nucleotides not matched to a gene: 2. CDR1 is SNHLY and CDR2 is FYNNEI in the germline V gene.

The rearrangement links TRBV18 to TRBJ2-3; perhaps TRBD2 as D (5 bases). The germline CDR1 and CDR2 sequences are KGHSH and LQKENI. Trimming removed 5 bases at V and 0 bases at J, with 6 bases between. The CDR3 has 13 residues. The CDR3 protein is CASSEGSTDTQYF. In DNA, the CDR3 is TGTGCCAGCTCAGAGGGCAGCACAGATACGCAGTATTTT.

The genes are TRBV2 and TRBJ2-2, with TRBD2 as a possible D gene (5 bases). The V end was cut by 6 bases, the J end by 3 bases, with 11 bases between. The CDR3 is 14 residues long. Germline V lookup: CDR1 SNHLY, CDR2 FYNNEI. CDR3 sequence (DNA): TGTGCCAGCAGAGCGGAGAAGGACACCGGGGAGCTGTTTTTT. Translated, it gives CASRAEKDTGELFF.

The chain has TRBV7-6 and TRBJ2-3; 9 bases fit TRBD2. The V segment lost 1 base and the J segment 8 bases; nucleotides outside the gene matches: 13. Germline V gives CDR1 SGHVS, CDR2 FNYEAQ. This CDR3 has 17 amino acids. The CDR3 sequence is CASSLGVGGRASGTQYF. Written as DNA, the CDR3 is TGTGCCAGCAGCTTAGGGGTAGGCGGGAGGGCCTCGGGTACGCAGTATTTT.